The sequence of this TCR beta chain was determined in a study of control samples from healthy donors and cancer patients. TCRdb keeps only in-frame clones here, not all; method: immunoSEQ multiplex PCR. This sample carries about 80,000 clones, about 89% of them seen once, and the ten largest clones take 6.5% to 8%. Germline-derived CDR1 and CDR2 are KGHSH and LQKENI. The CDR3 is 12 residues long. Deletions cut 3 bases from V and 12 bases from J, with 13 bases between. Sequencing used blood. The receptor was derived from a woman in her fifties or sixties in good health. This rearrangement joins TRBV18 to TRBJ2-3, with D possibly called TRBD1 or TRBD2 (5 bases each). The CDR3 DNA reads as TGTGCCAGCTCACCCACCGGGACCTTTCAGTATTTT. The encoded protein is CASSPTGTFQYF. Complete variable domain (other parts from reference TRBV18 and TRBJ2-3): NAGVMQNPRHLVRRRGQEARLRCSPMKGHSHVYWYRQLPEEGLKFMVYLQKENIIDESGMPKERFSAEFPKEGPSILRIQQVVRGDSAAYFCASSPTGTFQYFGPGTRLTVL.